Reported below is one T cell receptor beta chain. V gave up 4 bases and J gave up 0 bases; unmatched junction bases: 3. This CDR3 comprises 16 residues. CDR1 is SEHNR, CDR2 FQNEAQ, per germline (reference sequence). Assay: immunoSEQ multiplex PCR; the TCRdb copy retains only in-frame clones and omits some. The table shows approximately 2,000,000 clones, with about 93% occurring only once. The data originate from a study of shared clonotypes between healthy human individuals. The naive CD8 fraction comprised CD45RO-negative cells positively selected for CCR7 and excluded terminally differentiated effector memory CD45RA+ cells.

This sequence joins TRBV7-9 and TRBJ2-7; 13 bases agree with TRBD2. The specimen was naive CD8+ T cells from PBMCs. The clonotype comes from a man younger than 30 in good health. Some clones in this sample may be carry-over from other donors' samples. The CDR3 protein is CASSSTSGRFSYEQYF. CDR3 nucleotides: TGTGCCAGCAGCTCGACTAGCGGGAGGTTCTCCTACGAGCAGTACTTC.